The entry below gives a single T cell receptor beta chain sequence along with its context. The data stem from a study of blood T cell repertoires in COVID-19. About the research overall: T cells, B-cell-depleted T cells, or PBMCs provided the cDNA or gDNA that served as material.

Using immunoSEQ multiplex PCR, the repertoire was profiled, and TCRdb retains in-frame clones only, with some absent. The sample contains 110,000 to 150,000 clones, over 70% of which appear only once. The clonotype was recovered from a human donor in a cohort sampled during active COVID-19. The specimen was peripheral blood.

The CDR3 loop reads CASSPHPDRVGTQYF. DNA for the CDR3: TGTGCCAGCAGCCCACACCCGGACAGGGTCGGGACCCAGTACTTC. V gene TRBV7-2 combines with J gene TRBJ2-5, with 8 nucleotides matching TRBD1. The germline gives CDR1 SGHTA, CDR2 FQGNSA. V shed 5 bases and J 7 bases; nucleotides not matched to a gene: 12. This CDR3 is 15 amino acids long.